This TCR beta chain was captured in a study of Ad26.COV2.S vaccination and SARS-CoV-2 variants. Across the whole study: Recipients of Ad26.COV2.S got it intramuscularly, once or twice 56 days apart. Overall study results and limits: For non-spike TCRs, breadth in vaccine recipients resembled that in placebo recipients.

Treatment here: roughly 19 received Ad26.COV2.S at low or high dose, single or two shots; about five received placebo; per-sample allocation not given. The investigators took samples on day 63 after the first vaccine or placebo injection. The germline V gene encodes CDR1 MNHEY and CDR2 SMNVEV (reference sequence). The CDR3 is 15 residues long. V was clipped by 5 bases and J by 3 bases; unmatched bases: 7. Method: immunoSEQ multiplex PCR; TCRdb's copy keeps in-frame clones and lacks some. The sample includes around 300,000 clones, 86% of them seen just once. This clone showed up just a few times. Its antigen is not known.

The receptor was derived from a person between 18 and 59 years old who received the Ad26.COV2.S COVID-19 vaccine or a placebo. The V gene is TRBV27, the J gene TRBJ2-7; TRBD1 matches at 10 bases. The specimen was peripheral blood, collected in a trial of Ad26.COV2.S vaccine versus placebo. Here the CDR3 reads CASSLGDRGGYEQYF. The CDR3 nucleotides are TGTGCCAGCAGTCTAGGGGACAGGGGTGGCTACGAGCAGTACTTC.